The clone carrying this TCR beta chain has only a few counts. The CDR3 runs to 13 residues. Germline values: CDR1 SNHLY, CDR2 FYNNEI. Trimming pared 4 bases from V and 5 bases from J, leaving 9 bases between. This sample was included in a study of blood T cell repertoires in COVID-19. Study context: Both acute and convalescent COVID-19 samples were obtained from the United States, Italy and Spain. Sample material is recorded as cDNA or gDNA derived from T cells, B-cell-depleted T cells, or PBMCs.

Using immunoSEQ multiplex PCR, the repertoire was profiled, and TCRdb retains in-frame clones only, with some absent. The data show approximately 140,000 clones, over 75% seen once. The sample consisted of peripheral blood. The chain employs TRBV2 and TRBJ2-1; D gene ambiguous. This TCR derives from a woman aged 55-69 years with COVID-19, enrolled during active disease. In nucleotides, the CDR3 is TGTGCCAGCAGTGTAAGCAACCACAATGAGCAGTTCTTC. Amino acid sequence: CASSVSNHNEQFF.